This T cell receptor delta chain came from a study of Vδ1+ human thymocytes. RNA was extracted from the cells and then reverse transcribed. The CDR3 regions were amplified by multiplex PCR from V-gene primers to a constant-region primer. TCRdb re-called the multiplex PCR reads through CATT. The sample records about 75,000 delta-chain clones, about 38% being singletons. This clone was seen a few times. Its target is not known. Study-wide results and caveats: Unexpected Vdelta2 sequences could cause misinterpretation of bulk repertoire data. Thymic TRG and TRD repertoires appeared highly polyclonal, with Gaussian CDR3 length distributions.

The sorted cells were CD3+ Vdelta1+ Vdelta2- thymocytes from alphabeta-depleted thymus. Sorted Vdelta1+ thymocytes were roughly 98% to 99.6% pure. The CDR3 spans 14 residues. Germline V CDR1 and CDR2: TSWWSYY, QGS. V was clipped by 4 bases and J by 0 bases, with 9 bases between them. This rearrangement joins TRDV1 to TRDJ1; D gene unclear. This sequence originates from a boy younger than two who had congenital heart surgery. Sequencing was carried out using Vdelta1+ gamma-delta thymocytes from the thymus. Noted subset: FACS-sorted CD3+ TCRalphabeta- TCRVdelta1+ TCRVdelta2- thymocytes. The CDR3 spells CALGGSPNTDKLIF. The CDR3 DNA is TGTGCTCTTGGGGGTTCCCCTAACACCGATAAACTCATCTTT.